This T cell receptor beta chain was identified in a study of CD8 T cells in Susac syndrome. Reverse transcription of roughly 0.5 to 1 ug RNA was carried out with random hexamers. In TCRdb, the immunoSEQ multiplex PCR reads were re-called with MiXCR into one record per CDR3 protein. The sample carries about 300,000 distinct CDR3 sequences, 89% recorded once. The CDR3 runs 17 residues. From germline, CDR1 is MNHEY and CDR2 SVGAGI. After removal of 2 bases from V and 0 bases from J, the junction contained 9 bases not matched to a gene. This TCR derives from a human donor with multiple sclerosis. The rearrangement uses TRBV6-5 and TRBJ1-1; 7 bases line up with TRBD1. The sequenced sample was CD8+ T cells from PBMCs. The CDR3 region has the DNA TGTGCCAGCAGTTACCGGGGTCGGGACAGTTTGAACACTGAAGCTTTCTTT. Residues: CASSYRGRDSLNTEAFF.